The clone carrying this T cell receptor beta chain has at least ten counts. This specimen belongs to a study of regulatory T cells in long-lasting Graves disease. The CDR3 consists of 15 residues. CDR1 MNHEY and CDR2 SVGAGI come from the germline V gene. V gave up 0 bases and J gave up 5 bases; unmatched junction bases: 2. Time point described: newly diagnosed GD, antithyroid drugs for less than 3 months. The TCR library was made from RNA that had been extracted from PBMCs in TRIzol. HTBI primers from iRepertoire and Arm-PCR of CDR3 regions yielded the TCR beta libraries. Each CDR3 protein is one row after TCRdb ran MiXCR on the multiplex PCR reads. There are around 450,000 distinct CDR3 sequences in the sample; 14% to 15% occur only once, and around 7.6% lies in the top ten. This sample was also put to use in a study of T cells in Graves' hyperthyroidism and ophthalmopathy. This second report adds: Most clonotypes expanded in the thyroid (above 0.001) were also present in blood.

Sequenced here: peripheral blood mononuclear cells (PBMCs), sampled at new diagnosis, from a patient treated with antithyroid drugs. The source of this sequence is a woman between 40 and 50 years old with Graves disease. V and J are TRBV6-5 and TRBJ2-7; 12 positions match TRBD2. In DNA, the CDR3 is TGTGCCAGCAGTTACTCGACTAGCGGGAGCAACGAGCAGTACTTC. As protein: CASSYSTSGSNEQYF.